Listed below are T cell receptor beta chains from one sample, sequenced in a study of blood T cell repertoires in COVID-19. Sequencing used immunoSEQ multiplex PCR; TCRdb keeps in-frame clones, though not all of them. The sample has 100,000 to 130,000 clones; around 80% are singletons. Sequencing was carried out using peripheral blood. These receptors were collected from a man in his 70s with acute or convalescent COVID-19. Each CDR3 is given with its conserved first and last residue. A D gene is named only where the DNA matches it firmly. Size is stated for part of the rows, as once, few or many counts, or as a class when the clone is expanded.

>TRBV7-9|TRBD2|TRBJ2-2|.|16
TGTGCCAGCAGCCGTCACAGCGGGGCGAACACCGGGGAGCTGTTTTTT
CASSRHSGANTGELFF
>TRBV4-3|.|TRBJ2-5|.|15
TGCGCCAGCAGCCAAGTTGCAGGGGTGGTGGAGACCCAGTACTTC
CASSQVAGVVETQYF
>TRBV5-1|.|TRBJ2-2|.|14
TGCGCCAGCAGCACCGGACAAATAGTCGAGGAGCTGTTTTTT
CASSTGQIVEELFF
>TRBV5-1|TRBD1|TRBJ2-5|.|14
TGCGCCAGCAGCGTGGACAGGACCCAAGAGACCCAGTACTTC
CASSVDRTQETQYF
>TRBV19|TRBD2|TRBJ2-5|.|15
TGTGCCAGTAGTAAGAGCGGGGGTAACCAAGAGACCCAGTACTTC
CASSKSGGNQETQYF
>TRBV6-5|.|TRBJ1-2|.|14
TGTGCCAGCAGTACAGGGCCGACCAACTATGGCTACACCTTC
CASSTGPTNYGYTF
>TRBV11-3|.|TRBJ1-1|.|14
TGTGCCAGCAGCTTATCACGACAGGACACTGAAGCTTTCTTT
CASSLSRQDTEAFF
>TRBV5-4|.|TRBJ2-7|few|14
TGTGCCAGCAGCTTTTTCAGGGACACCTACGAGCAGTACTTC
CASSFFRDTYEQYF
>TRBV2|.|TRBJ1-1|.|13
TGTGCCAGCATTCTTCCGTTGTCCCAGCGGGCTTTCTTT
CASILPLSQRAFF
>TRBV7-9|.|TRBJ2-5|.|16
TGTGCCAGCAGCTCGTCGCCTAGCCGAGGTGGAGAGACCCAGTACTTC
CASSSSPSRGGETQYF
>TRBV19|.|TRBJ1-3|.|15
TGTGCCAGTAGACCTCCGGACAGCCTGGAAAACACCATATATTTT
CASRPPDSLENTIYF
>TRBV7-3|.|TRBJ2-7|.|14
TGTGCCAGCAGCCCGTCTGGGCAGGGCTACGAGCAGTACTTC
CASSPSGQGYEQYF
>TRBV19|.|TRBJ2-7|.|13
TGTGCCAGTAGCCTTGTTGTAGGGAGGGAGCAGTACTTC
CASSLVVGREQYF
>TRBV18|.|TRBJ1-1|.|13
TGTGCCAGCTCCACCGGGGGGCGCGGTGAAGCTTTCTTT
CASSTGGRGEAFF
>TRBV12-3/TRBV12-4|.|TRBJ2-3|.|12
TGTGCCAGCAGGTTGACAGAAGATACGCAGTATTTT
CASRLTEDTQYF
>TRBV18|TRBD2|TRBJ2-7|.|14
TGTGCCAGCTCACCACCAGCGGGGGGGGCCGAGCAGTACTTC
CASSPPAGGAEQYF
>TRBV27|.|TRBJ2-2|once|12
TGTGCCAGCAGTCTCTACACCGGGGAGCTGTTTTTT
CASSLYTGELFF
>TRBV6-1|.|TRBJ2-7|.|15
TGTGCCAGCAGTGACGTCGGGGGGCCCACCTACGAGCAGTACTTC
CASSDVGGPTYEQYF
>TRBV3-1/TRBV3-2|TRBD2|TRBJ2-5|.|17
TGTGCCAGCAGTCCCCTAGCGGGCACCCCCTCTAGGGAGACCCAGTACTTC
CASSPLAGTPSRETQYF
>TRBV10-3|.|TRBJ1-4|.|14
TGTGCCATCAGTGTTGGCAGTGAAAATGAAAAACTGTTTTTT
CAISVGSENEKLFF
>TRBV20-1|.|TRBJ2-1|once|13
TGCAGTGCTAGTTCGGGTTCCTACAATGAGCAGTTCTTC
CSASSGSYNEQFF
>TRBV6-5|.|TRBJ1-1|.|12
TGTGCCAGCCACAGGGATTTGACTGAAGCTTTCTTT
CASHRDLTEAFF
>TRBV27|TRBD1|TRBJ1-1|.|16
TGTGCCAGCAGGGGAGCAAACAGGGGTAGGGACACTGAAGCTTTCTTT
CASRGANRGRDTEAFF
>TRBV6-6|TRBD2|TRBJ2-3|.|15
TGTGCCAGCAGCCGCCGGGAGGGAGGGCCGGATACGCAGTATTTT
CASSRREGGPDTQYF
>TRBV7-2|.|TRBJ1-6|.|16
TGTGCCAGCAGCTTATTTGGGGGACTCGATAATTCACCCCTCCACTTT
CASSLFGGLDNSPLHF
>TRBV7-9|.|TRBJ1-2|.|14
TGTGCCAGCAGCTTAGGACAGGCCAACTATGGCTACACCTTC
CASSLGQANYGYTF
>TRBV7-9|TRBD1|TRBJ1-1|.|16
TGTGCCAGCAGCTTACTCCAGGGGGGCCGGAGCACTGAAGCTTTCTTT
CASSLLQGGRSTEAFF
>TRBV7-2|.|TRBJ1-2|.|15
TGTGCCAGCAGCTTAGCAGGGGCCGGTTTAGAGGGCTACACCTTC
CASSLAGAGLEGYTF
>TRBV7-7|TRBD2|TRBJ2-3|.|16
TGTGCTAGCAGCTCGGGGCTAGCGGGGGCCACAGATACGCAGTATTTT
CASSSGLAGATDTQYF
>TRBV6-5|.|TRBJ1-3|.|14
TGTGCCAGCTTCACAGGCTACTCTGGAAACACCATATATTTT
CASFTGYSGNTIYF
>TRBV27|TRBD1|TRBJ2-7|.|15
TGTGCCAGCAGTTCCACAGGGGGCATAGGCTACGAGCAGTACTTC
CASSSTGGIGYEQYF
>TRBV23-1|TRBD1|TRBJ1-5|.|16
TGCGCCAGCAGTCAATGGGGACAGGGGGCGAAGCAGCCCCAGCATTTT
CASSQWGQGAKQPQHF
>TRBV27|.|TRBJ2-1|.|16
TGTGCCAGCAGTACAGACAGGACCTCCGACTACAATGAGCAGTTCTTC
CASSTDRTSDYNEQFF
>TRBV4-3|TRBD2|TRBJ2-1|.|15
TGCGCCAGCAGCCCTAGCGGGGGGGCCTACAATGAGCAGTTCTTC
CASSPSGGAYNEQFF
>TRBV7-8|TRBD1|TRBJ2-2|.|16
TGTGCCAGCAGCTTAAGTAACAGGGGGCATACCGGGGAGCTGTTTTTT
CASSLSNRGHTGELFF
>TRBV3-1/TRBV3-2|.|TRBJ1-3|.|16
TGTGCCAGCAGCCAAAGGGCAGGATCTATAAAGGGGCCCATATATTTT
CASSQRAGSIKGPIYF
>TRBV2|TRBD1|TRBJ1-6|.|14
TGTGCCAGCAGTGAAAGGGACAGTAATTCACCCCTCCACTTT
CASSERDSNSPLHF
>TRBV19|TRBD1|TRBJ1-2|few|18
TGTGCCAGTACCCCCGATGGGAGACAGGGGCGTAGGGGCTATGGCTACACCTTC
CASTPDGRQGRRGYGYTF
>TRBV6-5|TRBD1|TRBJ1-5|.|15
TGTGCCAGTCGAGGGGGCGGACTCTCTAATCAGCCCCAGCATTTT
CASRGGGLSNQPQHF
>TRBV7-9|.|TRBJ1-3|.|15
TGTGCCAGCAGCTTACCGGGACAATCTGGAAACACCATATATTTT
CASSLPGQSGNTIYF
>TRBV10-2|.|TRBJ1-1|once|13
TGCGCCAGCACTTGGGGGGGAGACACTGAAGCTTTCTTT
CASTWGGDTEAFF
>TRBV18|.|TRBJ2-1|.|14
TGTGCCAGCTCACCCGGGATTGGATGGAGGGAGCAGTTCTTC
CASSPGIGWREQFF
>TRBV19|.|TRBJ2-3|.|11
TGTGCCAGTAGTATAGCCGGTACGCAGTATTTT
CASSIAGTQYF
>TRBV2|.|TRBJ2-1|.|15
TGTGCCAGCAGTGAACCCTTAGCGATGTACAATGAGCAGTTCTTC
CASSEPLAMYNEQFF
>TRBV19|TRBD1|TRBJ1-1|.|14
TGTGCCAGTAGTATTGGGGACAGGGAAACTGAAGCTTTCTTT
CASSIGDRETEAFF
>TRBV19|.|TRBJ2-7|.|13
TGTGCCAGTAGTACGGATTGGACAGTTGAGCAGTACTTC
CASSTDWTVEQYF
>TRBV7-9|.|TRBJ1-6|.|15
TGTGCCAGCAGCTTAAGGGAGACTAATAATTCACCCCTCCACTTT
CASSLRETNNSPLHF
>TRBV6-5|TRBD1|TRBJ2-7|.|15
TGTGCCAGCAGTCTAGGGACAGCCTTATCCTACGAGCAGTACTTC
CASSLGTALSYEQYF
>TRBV6-5|.|TRBJ2-3|.|14
TGTGCCAGCAGTTACGACACCACCACAGATACGCAGTATTTT
CASSYDTTTDTQYF
>TRBV19|.|TRBJ1-1|.|14
TGTGCCAGTATGGGGCGGGGGAGTAGCACTGAAGCTTTCTTT
CASMGRGSSTEAFF
>TRBV6-5|TRBD1|TRBJ1-1|.|14
TGTGCCAGCAGTTTACAGGGGGCTCTTGCTGAAGCTTTCTTT
CASSLQGALAEAFF